The 22 T cell receptor beta chains below all came from one sample that was sequenced in a study of OX40 agonist ivuxolimab in advanced cancers. Repertoires were generated with immunoSEQ multiplex PCR, while TCRdb's copy carries only in-frame clones and drops some. The profile covers 25,000 to 35,000 clones, with approximately 84% appearing a single time and about a fifth taken by the ten largest. Specimen: CD4+ or CD8+ T cells sorted from blood, collected in a trial of the OX40 agonist ivuxolimab. The receptors stem from an adult with an advanced solid tumor such as melanoma, head and neck, liver or kidney cancer.

The rearrangement uses TRBV7-3 and TRBJ2-3; D may be TRBD2 (5 bases). V was pared by 5 bases and J by 2 bases, with 8 bases between. This CDR3 contains 13 residues. Germline CDR1 is SGHTA and CDR2 is FQGTGA. The CDR3 DNA sequence: TGTGCCAGCAGCCCGGACTCCACAGATACGCAGTATTTT. It specifies CASSPDSTDTQYF.

The chain couples TRBV4-1 to TRBJ2-3, with D perhaps matching TRBD2 (5 bases). The CDR3 covers 15 residues. Germline lookup yields CDR1 MGHRA and CDR2 YSYEKL. Trimming stripped 4 bases from V and 0 bases from J, with 11 bases between. In DNA, the CDR3 is TGCGCCAGCAGCCCTGAGGGCTCTAGCACAGATACGCAGTATTTT. Amino acids: CASSPEGSSTDTQYF.

This chain links TRBV4-2 with TRBJ2-5; D call uncertain. The CDR3 extends over 16 amino acids. The germline CDR1 and CDR2 sequences are LGHNA and YNFKEQ. V was clipped by 2 bases and J by 0 bases, with 13 bases between them. CDR3 DNA: TGTGCCAGCAGCCAAAGCGCCCACACGTACCAAGAGACCCAGTACTTC. It specifies CASSQSAHTYQETQYF.

The chain carries TRBV19 and TRBJ2-6, with TRBD1 identical over 9 bases. This CDR3 contains 18 residues. Trimming at V came to 5 bases and at J to 2 bases, leaving 10 bases not matched to a gene. Germline V CDR1 and CDR2: LNHDA, SQIVND (reference sequence). This chain's CDR3 is CASSLWTGVSAGANVLTF. The CDR3 bases are TGTGCCAGTAGTCTCTGGACAGGGGTTTCCGCTGGGGCCAACGTCCTGACTTTC.

The chain uses TRBV7-2 and TRBJ1-3, with a weak D call TRBD1 (5 bases). Germline CDR1 SGHTA, CDR2 FQGNSA. The CDR3 has 14 residues. Between the trimmed V and J ends, which lost 3 bases and 4 bases, there was a span of 10 bases. CDR3 nucleotide sequence: TGTGCCAGCAGCTTGATCGGGGCCGGAAACACCATATATTTT. It encodes CASSLIGAGNTIYF.

CDR3 coding DNA: TGTGCCAGCAGCCCAGCGGGGGGGGGCTCCTTGGGAGGCACAGATACGCAGTATTTT. Protein: CASSPAGGGSLGGTDTQYF. The chain uses TRBV11-2 and TRBJ2-3; TRBD2 matches 10 bases. With V trimmed by 5 bases and J by 1 base, 15 bases remained unmatched. The length of the CDR3 is 19 residues. From germline, CDR1 is SGHAT and CDR2 FQNNGV.

This clone appeared once. The chain couples TRBV7-3 to TRBJ2-7; D unresolved. Trimming cost V 1 base and J 5 bases, with 12 bases left between them. The CDR3 is made up of 14 amino acids. Germline lookup yields CDR1 SGHTA and CDR2 FQGTGA. In DNA form, the CDR3 reads TGTGCCAGCAGCTTAATGCACTACCTGAACGAGCAGTACTTC. Residues: CASSLMHYLNEQYF. Using reference TRBV7-3 and TRBJ2-7 for the parts outside the CDR3, the full variable domain is GAGVSQTPSNKVTEKGKYVELRCDPISGHTALYWYRQSLGQGPEFLIYFQGTGAADDSGLPNDRFFAVRPEGSVSTLKIQRTERGDSAVYLCASSLMHYLNEQYFGPGTRLTVT.

Here the CDR3 DNA reads TGTGCCAGCAGTCGCACGGGACTATCCCCGGGGGACGAGCAGTACTTC. It specifies CASSRTGLSPGDEQYF. The chain carries TRBV7-8 and TRBJ2-7; 7 bases are shared with TRBD2. The CDR3 loop spans 16 amino acids. V trimming: 6 bases; J trimming: 5 bases; junction bases outside the gene matches: 16. CDR1 SGHVS and CDR2 FQNEAQ come from the germline V gene. The variable domain in full, completed from reference TRBV7-8 and TRBJ2-7, reads GAGVSQSPRYKVAKRGQDVALRCDPISGHVSLFWYQQALGQGPEFLTYFQNEAQLDKSGLPSDRFFAERPEGSVSTLKIQRTQQEDSAVYLCASSRTGLSPGDEQYFGPGTRLTVT.

V usage is TRBV6-4 and J usage is TRBJ2-7; D perhaps matches TRBD1 (5 bases). V lost 5 bases and J lost 1, with 15 bases in between. The CDR3 is 15 amino acids. Looked up from germline, CDR1 is MRHNA and CDR2 is SNTAGT. CDR3 nucleotides: TGTGCCAGCAGTTATTCCCTTGACAGTTCCTACGAGCAGTACTTC. It codes for CASSYSLDSSYEQYF.

The genes are TRBV27 and TRBJ1-6; D is undetermined. Germline V gene data show CDR1 as MNHEY and CDR2 as SMNVEV (reference sequence). The CDR3 extends over 16 amino acids. V lost 3 bases and J 7 bases, leaving 16 bases between the germline ends. CDR3 sequence reads: CASSLIQVLTNSPLHF. The CDR3 DNA follows: TGTGCCAGCAGTTTGATCCAGGTCTTGACGAATTCACCCCTCCACTTT.

The chain uses TRBV5-6 and TRBJ2-1; D unresolved. This CDR3 spans 12 amino acids. V was clipped by 2 bases and J by 7 bases, with 7 bases between them. Germline V gene lookup returns CDR1 SGHDT and CDR2 YYEEEE. CDR3 sequence: CASSFVGNEQFF. The CDR3 DNA reads as TGTGCCAGCAGCTTCGTAGGGAATGAGCAGTTCTTC. The complete variable domain, with remaining parts taken from reference TRBV5-6 and TRBJ2-1, reads DAGVTQSPTHLIKTRGQQVTLRCSPKSGHDTVSWYQQALGQGPQFIFQYYEEEERQRGNFPDRFSGHQFPNYSSELNVNALLLGDSALYLCASSFVGNEQFFGPGTRLTVL.

The gene calls are TRBV21-1 and TRBJ1-1. TRBV21-1 is deemed a pseudogene. The CDR3 is made up of 12 amino acids. CDR3: CASSKRSTEAFF. CDR3 DNA: TGTGCCAGCAGCAAGAGGAGCACTGAAGCTTTCTTT.

V gene TRBV4-1 combines with J gene TRBJ1-3; D gene uncertain. Trimming took off 4 bases at V and 0 bases at J, with 7 bases between the two ends. Germline V lookup: CDR1 MGHRA, CDR2 YSYEKL. The CDR3 totals 14 residues. The CDR3 reads CASSPISSGNTIYF. The CDR3 DNA is TGCGCCAGCAGCCCCATTAGCTCTGGAAACACCATATATTTT.

The chain has TRBV4-3 and TRBJ1-4; D possibly corresponds to TRBD1 (5 bases). Deletions cut 1 base from V and 6 bases from J, with 21 bases between. Germline V gene lookup returns CDR1 LGHNA and CDR2 YSLEER. This CDR3 is built from 18 residues. The CDR3: CASSQATQVDYEYEKLFF. The CDR3 coding sequence is TGCGCCAGCAGCCAAGCGACACAGGTTGATTATGAATATGAAAAACTGTTTTTT.

CDR3 protein: CASSSEGLTDSNQPQHF. Written as DNA, the CDR3 is TGTGCCAGCAGCTCCGAGGGACTTACGGACAGCAATCAGCCCCAGCATTTT. This chain links TRBV7-9 with TRBJ1-5; TRBD1 is a possible D gene (5 bases). Per the germline V gene, CDR1 is SEHNR and CDR2 is FQNEAQ (reference sequence). This CDR3 contains 17 residues. V lost 4 bases and J lost 1, with 17 bases in between.

This chain links TRBV7-2 with TRBJ2-2; the match to TRBD1 covers 7 bases. The CDR3 runs to 16 residues. After removal of 2 bases from V and 4 bases from J, the junction contained 7 bases not matched to a gene. Germline V CDR1 and CDR2: SGHTA, FQGNSA. The CDR3 region has the DNA TGTGCCAGCAGCTTAACCGGGACAGAAGGCACCGGGGAGCTGTTTTTT. Its protein is CASSLTGTEGTGELFF.

This clone turned up a few times. This rearrangement joins TRBV19 to TRBJ2-7; the match to TRBD2 covers 7 bases. Germline CDR1 and CDR2: LNHDA and SQIVND (reference sequence). The CDR3 extends over 15 amino acids. V lost 5 bases to trimming and J lost 3 bases; unmatched junction nucleotides: 10. Written as DNA, the CDR3 is TGTGCCAGTAGTCCCGAGCGGGGAGGGAACTACGAGCAGTACTTC. The encoded protein is CASSPERGGNYEQYF. The whole variable domain, filled in from reference TRBV19 and TRBJ2-7, reads DGGITQSPKYLFRKEGQNVTLSCEQNLNHDAMYWYRQDPGQGLRLIYYSQIVNDFQKGDIAEGYSVSREKKESFPLTVTSAQKNPTAFYLCASSPERGGNYEQYFGPGTRLTVT.

The rearrangement uses TRBV5-4 and TRBJ1-4; 8 nucleotides line up with TRBD1. Germline V lookup: CDR1 SGHNT, CDR2 YYREEE (reference sequence). This CDR3 spans 14 amino acids. V shed 5 bases and J 8 bases; nucleotides not matched to a gene: 8. DNA for the CDR3: TGTGCCAGCAGACCGGACAGGGCTTGGGAAAAACTGTTTTTT. The encoded protein is CASRPDRAWEKLFF.

This rearrangement joins TRBV2 to TRBJ2-3, with 11 bases that match TRBD1. Trimming at V came to 7 bases and at J to 3 bases, leaving 12 bases not matched to a gene. The CDR3 spans 17 residues. In germline, CDR1 is SNHLY, CDR2 FYNNEI. The CDR3 spells CASTLGFGQGATDTQYF. DNA of the CDR3: TGTGCCAGCACCCTAGGGTTCGGACAGGGGGCGACAGATACGCAGTATTTT.

The genes are TRBV7-9 and TRBJ2-5, with D possibly matching TRBD1 (6 bases). Trimming cost V 2 bases and J 1 base, with 11 bases left between them. Per germline, CDR1 SEHNR and CDR2 FQNEAQ (reference sequence). CDR3 length equals 15 residues. CDR3 sequence: CASSLIRDTQETQYF. CDR3 bases: TGTGCCAGCAGCTTAATCCGGGACACCCAAGAGACCCAGTACTTC.

The gene calls are TRBV5-1 and TRBJ2-7; tentative D call: TRBD1 (5 bases). V lost 0 bases and J 4 bases, leaving 8 bases between the germline ends. In germline, CDR1 is SGHRS, CDR2 YFSETQ. CDR3 length equals 13 residues. The DNA for the CDR3 is TGCGCCAGCAGCTTGGGGGCAGGGTACGAGCAGTACTTC. It translates to CASSLGAGYEQYF.

The chain has TRBV7-8 and TRBJ2-7; tentative D call: TRBD2 (6 bases). The CDR3 totals 16 residues. V was cut by 1 base and J by 3 bases, with 16 bases left in between. Per the germline V gene, CDR1 is SGHVS and CDR2 is FQNEAQ. The CDR3 is CASSLVGLASNYEQYF. The DNA for the CDR3 is TGTGCCAGCAGCTTAGTCGGGCTAGCGAGTAACTACGAGCAGTACTTC.